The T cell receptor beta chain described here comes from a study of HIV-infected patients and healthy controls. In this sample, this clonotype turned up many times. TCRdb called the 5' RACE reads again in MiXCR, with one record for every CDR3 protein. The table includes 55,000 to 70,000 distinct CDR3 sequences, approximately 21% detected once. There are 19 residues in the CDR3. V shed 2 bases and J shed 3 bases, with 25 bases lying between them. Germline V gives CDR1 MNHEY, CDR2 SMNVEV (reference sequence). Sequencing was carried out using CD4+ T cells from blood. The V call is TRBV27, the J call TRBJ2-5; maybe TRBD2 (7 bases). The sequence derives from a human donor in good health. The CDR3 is CASSLGRGRAGSSKETQYF. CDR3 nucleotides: TGTGCCAGCAGTTTAGGCAGGGGTAGAGCGGGATCGTCAAAAGAGACCCAGTACTTC.